A selection of T cell receptor beta chains follows, all from one sample in a study of T cell repertoires in cytomegalovirus infection. A single record per CDR3 protein comes from TCRdb applying MiXCR to the reads. The table includes some 280,000 distinct CDR3 sequences, about an eighth detected once. The sequencing input was PBMCs. Source of these receptors: a human donor in good health (CMV status not recorded). Some clones in this sample may be carry-over from other donors' samples. CDR3s include the opening cysteine and the closing phenylalanine or tryptophan. D genes are given only for firm matches. The size field is filled for only some rows; it gives once, few, many or a size class.

J | V | size | D | CDR3 | DNA
TRBJ2-2 | TRBV6-5 | NA | TRBD2 | CASRTLAGVGELFF | TGTGCCAGCAGAACACTAGCGGGGGTCGGGGAGCTGTTTTTT
TRBJ2-3 | TRBV7-3 | many | NA | CASSSAYTDTQYF | TGTGCCAGCAGCTCAGCCTATACAGATACGCAGTATTTT
TRBJ2-1 | TRBV11-2 | NA | NA | CASSSGLLNEQFF | TGTGCCAGCAGCTCCGGACTCCTCAATGAGCAGTTCTTC
TRBJ1-1 | TRBV15 | NA | NA | CATSRAGLGPLTEAFF | TGTGCCACCAGCAGAGCGGGATTGGGGCCGCTCACTGAAGCTTTCTTT
TRBJ1-5 | TRBV19 | many | TRBD1 | CASSAGQGRNQPQHF | TGTGCCAGTAGTGCCGGACAGGGACGGAATCAGCCCCAGCATTTT
TRBJ2-7 | TRBV20-1 | many | NA | CSAGRPGFGYEQYF | TGCAGTGCTGGACGCCCAGGATTCGGTTACGAGCAGTACTTC
TRBJ1-6 | TRBV7-2 | many | TRBD1 | CASSSVGTGGAYNSPLHF | TGTGCCAGCAGCTCGGTCGGGACAGGGGGAGCCTATAATTCACCCCTCCACTTT
TRBJ2-7 | TRBV7-2 | many | TRBD2 | CASSLAGGDYEQYF | TGTGCCAGCAGCTTAGCGGGAGGGGATTACGAGCAGTACTTC
TRBJ2-3 | TRBV20-1 | NA | TRBD2 | CSTRGLAGSTDTQYF | TGCAGTACGAGGGGCCTAGCGGGAAGCACAGATACGCAGTATTTT
TRBJ2-4 | TRBV12-3/TRBV12-4 | few | TRBD2 | CASSKWSQKREQYF | TGTGCCAGCAGTAAATGGAGCCAGAAGCGGGAACAGTACTTC
TRBJ2-6 | TRBV4-3 | many | NA | CASSQGDLNSGANVLTF | TGCGCCAGCAGCCAAGGGGATCTCAACTCTGGGGCCAACGTCCTGACTTTC
TRBJ1-4 | TRBV7-3 | many | NA | CASSLNANEKLFF | TGTGCCAGCAGCTTAAATGCTAATGAAAAACTGTTTTTT
TRBJ1-1 | TRBV7-2 | many | NA | CASSSLNRDGVVF | TGTGCCAGCAGCTCACTAAACAGGGACGGGGTAGTCTTT
TRBJ1-1 | TRBV5-4 | many | NA | CASSLQGNTEAFF | TGTGCCAGCAGCTTGCAGGGGAACACTGAAGCTTTCTTT
TRBJ1-5 | TRBV5-1 | few | TRBD1 | CASSLGDSLDQPQHF | TGCGCCAGCAGCTTGGGGGACAGCCTCGATCAGCCCCAGCATTTT
TRBJ2-3 | TRBV20-1 | NA | TRBD2 | CSARDLGTSGDTDTQYF | TGCAGTGCTAGAGATCTCGGAACTAGCGGGGACACAGATACGCAGTATTTT
TRBJ1-2 | TRBV19 | NA | TRBD1 | CASSTREPGTVYGYTF | TGTGCCAGTAGTACCCGGGAACCGGGGACAGTCTATGGCTACACCTTC
TRBJ1-1 | TRBV5-1 | NA | TRBD1 | CASSVDRGNTEAFF | TGCGCCAGCAGCGTGGACAGGGGGAACACTGAAGCTTTCTTT
TRBJ1-5 | TRBV7-2 | few | NA | CASSGRASNQPQHF | TGTGCCAGCAGCGGAAGGGCTAGCAATCAGCCCCAGCATTTT
TRBJ2-7 | TRBV6-5 | many | TRBD1 | CASRTNFPDRRGSYLQQYF | TGTGCCAGCAGAACAAACTTCCCGGACAGGCGAGGGTCTTACTTGCAGCAGTACTTC
TRBJ2-1 | TRBV3-1 | NA | NA | CASSHLLHNEQFF | TGTGCCAGCAGCCATCTCCTGCACAATGAGCAGTTCTTC
TRBJ2-7 | TRBV28 | many | TRBD2 | CASSFSGRAPEQYF | TGTGCCAGCAGTTTTAGCGGGAGGGCCCCCGAGCAGTACTTC
TRBJ1-5 | TRBV6-6 | NA | NA | CASSYGTLNQPQHF | TGTGCCAGCAGTTACGGGACCCTCAATCAGCCCCAGCATTTT
TRBJ1-1 | TRBV5-4 | few | NA | CASSLTTANTEAFF | TGTGCCAGCAGCTTAACCACAGCGAACACTGAAGCTTTCTTT
TRBJ2-2 | TRBV7-3 | many | TRBD1 | CASSLDQGAGGELFF | TGTGCCAGCAGCTTAGACCAGGGGGCCGGCGGGGAGCTGTTTTTT
TRBJ1-1 | TRBV11-3 | many | NA | CASARDPNTEAFF | TGTGCCAGTGCCAGAGACCCGAACACTGAAGCTTTCTTT
TRBJ2-1 | TRBV10-3 | NA | TRBD2 | CAISAGGGAASYNEQFF | TGTGCCATCAGTGCTGGCGGGGGGGCCGCCTCCTACAATGAGCAGTTCTTC
TRBJ1-1 | TRBV29-1 | few | NA | CSVEKGNTEAFF | TGCAGCGTTGAGAAGGGAAACACTGAAGCTTTCTTT
TRBJ2-5 | TRBV24-1 | NA | NA | CATSDSRVETQYF | TGTGCCACCAGTGATTCGAGAGTGGAGACCCAGTACTTC
TRBJ2-1 | TRBV10-3 | NA | TRBD2 | CAISANPGGSDEQFF | TGTGCCATCAGTGCTAATCCGGGAGGAAGCGATGAGCAGTTCTTC
TRBJ2-5 | TRBV7-2 | many | TRBD2 | CASSSLAGGQETQYF | TGTGCCAGCAGCTCCCTAGCGGGAGGGCAAGAGACCCAGTACTTC
TRBJ1-1 | TRBV7-8 | many | NA | CASSPLSGKGWSTEAFF | TGTGCCAGCAGCCCTCTCTCAGGGAAGGGCTGGTCCACTGAAGCTTTCTTT
TRBJ2-2 | TRBV5-4 | few | TRBD2 | CASSLLAGATNTGELFF | TGTGCCAGCAGCTTACTAGCGGGGGCCACGAACACCGGGGAGCTGTTTTTT
TRBJ2-7 | TRBV7-2 | many | TRBD2 | CASSLSPSGGGYYEQYF | TGTGCCAGCAGCTTAAGCCCTAGCGGGGGAGGCTACTACGAGCAGTACTTC
TRBJ2-1 | TRBV9 | NA | NA | CASSVGAGPPYNEQFF | TGTGCCAGCAGCGTAGGGGCGGGCCCCCCCTACAATGAGCAGTTCTTC
TRBJ2-2 | TRBV20-1 | many | TRBD1 | CSARDQGQGEAGELFF | TGCAGTGCTAGAGATCAAGGACAGGGCGAGGCCGGGGAGCTGTTTTTT
TRBJ1-6 | TRBV6-8 | many | NA | CASSYSERRVSYNSPLHF | TGTGCCAGCAGTTACTCGGAGCGGAGGGTCTCCTATAATTCACCCCTCCACTTT
TRBJ1-1 | TRBV9 | few | TRBD1 | CASSVRPRDREITEAFF | TGTGCCAGCAGCGTGCGCCCCCGGGACAGGGAGATCACTGAAGCTTTCTTT
TRBJ2-7 | TRBV7-2 | many | NA | CASSFGGSRSYEQYF | TGTGCCAGCAGCTTCGGGGGTTCGCGCTCCTACGAGCAGTACTTC
TRBJ1-1 | TRBV27 | NA | NA | CASSLVGYTEAFF | TGTGCCAGCAGTTTAGTCGGCTACACTGAAGCTTTCTTT
TRBJ1-1 | TRBV7-2 | many | TRBD1 | CASSRRGPDTEAFF | TGTGCCAGCAGTCGAAGGGGGCCGGACACTGAAGCTTTCTTT
TRBJ2-1 | TRBV20-1 | few | TRBD2 | CSAVAGRSYNEQFF | TGCAGTGCTGTAGCGGGGCGATCCTACAATGAGCAGTTCTTC
TRBJ2-7 | TRBV5-5 | few | NA | CASSPPLDDSYEQYF | TGTGCCAGCAGCCCACCTCTGGACGATTCCTACGAGCAGTACTTC
TRBJ2-7 | TRBV18 | few | TRBD2 | CASSPIHLAGVPTYEQYF | TGTGCCAGCTCACCAATCCATCTAGCGGGAGTCCCCACCTACGAGCAGTACTTC
TRBJ1-6 | TRBV18 | NA | NA | CASSPLTGYNSPLHF | TGTGCCAGCTCACCACTTACAGGGTATAATTCACCCCTCCACTTT
TRBJ2-2 | TRBV19 | few | TRBD2 | CASSIVVPGLAFTGELFF | TGTGCCAGTAGTATAGTCGTCCCGGGACTAGCGTTTACCGGGGAGCTGTTTTTT
TRBJ2-3 | TRBV20-1 | few | NA | CSAPAPRLPQYF | TGCAGTGCTCCAGCCCCTCGACTGCCGCAGTATTTT
TRBJ2-2 | TRBV7-9 | few | NA | CASSLALTGTSTGELFF | TGTGCCAGCAGCTTAGCTCTCACCGGGACAAGCACCGGGGAGCTGTTTTTT
TRBJ2-2 | TRBV29-1 | NA | NA | CSVGGGGGNTGELFF | TGCAGCGTTGGGGGTGGGGGCGGGAACACCGGGGAGCTGTTTTTT